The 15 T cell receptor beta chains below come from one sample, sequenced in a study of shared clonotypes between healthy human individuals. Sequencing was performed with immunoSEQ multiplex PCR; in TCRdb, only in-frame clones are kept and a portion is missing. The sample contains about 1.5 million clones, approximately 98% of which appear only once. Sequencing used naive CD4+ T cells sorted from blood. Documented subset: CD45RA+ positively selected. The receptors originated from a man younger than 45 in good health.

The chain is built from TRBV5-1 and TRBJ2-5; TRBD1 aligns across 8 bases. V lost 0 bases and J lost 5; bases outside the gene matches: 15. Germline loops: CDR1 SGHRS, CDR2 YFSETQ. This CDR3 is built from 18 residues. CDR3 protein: CASSLDRRVTGALETQYF. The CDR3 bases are TGCGCCAGCAGCTTGGACCGCAGGGTGACAGGGGCGTTGGAGACCCAGTACTTC.

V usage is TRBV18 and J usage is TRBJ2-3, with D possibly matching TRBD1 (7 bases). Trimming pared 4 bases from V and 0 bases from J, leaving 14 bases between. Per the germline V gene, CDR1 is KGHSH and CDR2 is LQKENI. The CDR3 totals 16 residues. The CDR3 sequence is CASSQLGGGSTDTQYF. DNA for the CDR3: TGTGCCAGCTCACAACTCGGAGGGGGCAGCACAGATACGCAGTATTTT.

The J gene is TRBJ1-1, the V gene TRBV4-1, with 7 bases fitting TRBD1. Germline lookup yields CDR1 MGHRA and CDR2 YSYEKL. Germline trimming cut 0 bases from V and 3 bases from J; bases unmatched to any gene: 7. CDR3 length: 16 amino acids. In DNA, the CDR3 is TGCGCCAGCAGCCAAGATTCGACAGGGTGGGACACTGAAGCTTTCTTT. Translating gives CASSQDSTGWDTEAFF.

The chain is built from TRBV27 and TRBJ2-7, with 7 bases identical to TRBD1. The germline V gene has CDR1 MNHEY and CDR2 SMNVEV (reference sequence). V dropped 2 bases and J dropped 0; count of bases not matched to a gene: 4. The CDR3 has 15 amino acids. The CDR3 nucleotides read TGTGCCAGCAGTTTACGGACAGGCATCTCCTACGAGCAGTACTTC. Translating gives CASSLRTGISYEQYF.

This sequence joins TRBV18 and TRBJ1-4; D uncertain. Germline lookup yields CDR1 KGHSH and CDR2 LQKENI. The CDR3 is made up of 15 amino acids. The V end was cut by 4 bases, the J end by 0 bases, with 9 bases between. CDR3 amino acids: CASSRLPATNEKLFF. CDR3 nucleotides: TGTGCCAGCTCACGACTGCCAGCAACTAATGAAAAACTGTTTTTT. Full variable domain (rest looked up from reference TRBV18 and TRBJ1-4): NAGVMQNPRHLVRRRGQEARLRCSPMKGHSHVYWYRQLPEEGLKFMVYLQKENIIDESGMPKERFSAEFPKEGPSILRIQQVVRGDSAAYFCASSRLPATNEKLFFGSGTQLSVL.

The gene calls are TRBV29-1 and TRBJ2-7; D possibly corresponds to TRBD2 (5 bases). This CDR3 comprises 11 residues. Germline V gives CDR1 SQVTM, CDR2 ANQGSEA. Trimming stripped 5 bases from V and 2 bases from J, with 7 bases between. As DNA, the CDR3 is TGCAGCGTTACCGGGGCCTACGAGCAGTACTTC. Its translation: CSVTGAYEQYF.

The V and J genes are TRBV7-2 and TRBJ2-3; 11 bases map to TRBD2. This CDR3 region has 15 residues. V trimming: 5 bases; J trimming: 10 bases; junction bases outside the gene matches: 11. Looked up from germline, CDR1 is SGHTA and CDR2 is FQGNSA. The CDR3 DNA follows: TGTGCCAGCAGCCTAGGACTAGCGGGCGCGGGTGCGCAGTATTTT. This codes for CASSLGLAGAGAQYF.

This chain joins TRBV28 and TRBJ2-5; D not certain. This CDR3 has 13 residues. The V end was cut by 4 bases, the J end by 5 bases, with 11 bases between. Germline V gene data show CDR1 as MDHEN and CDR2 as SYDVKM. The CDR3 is CASSSSLWETQYF. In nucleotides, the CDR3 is TGTGCCAGCAGTTCTTCCCTTTGGGAGACCCAGTACTTC.

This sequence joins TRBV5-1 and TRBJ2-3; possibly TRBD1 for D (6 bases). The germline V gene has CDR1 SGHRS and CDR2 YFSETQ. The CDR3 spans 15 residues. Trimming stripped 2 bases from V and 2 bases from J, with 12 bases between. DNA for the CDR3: TGCGCCAGCAGCTTAGGGACAACATCCACAGATACGCAGTATTTT. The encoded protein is CASSLGTTSTDTQYF.

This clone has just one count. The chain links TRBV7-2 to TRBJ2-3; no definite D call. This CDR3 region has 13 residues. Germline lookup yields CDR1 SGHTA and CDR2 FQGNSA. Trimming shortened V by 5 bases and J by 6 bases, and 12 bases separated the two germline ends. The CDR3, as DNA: TGTGCCAGCAGCCTGTCAGGCTCGGATACGCAGTATTTT. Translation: CASSLSGSDTQYF. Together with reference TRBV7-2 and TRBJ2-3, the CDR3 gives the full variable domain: GAGVSQSPSNKVTEKGKDVELRCDPISGHTALYWYRQSLGQGLEFLIYFQGNSAPDKSGLPSDRFSAERTGGSVSTLTIQRTQQEDSAVYLCASSLSGSDTQYFGPGTRLTVL.

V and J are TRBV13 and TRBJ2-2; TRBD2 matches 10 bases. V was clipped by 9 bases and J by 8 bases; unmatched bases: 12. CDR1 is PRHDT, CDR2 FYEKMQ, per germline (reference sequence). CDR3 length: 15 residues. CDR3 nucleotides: TGTGCCAGTTTGAAGGCCGGGACTAGCGTAGGGGAGCTGTTTTTT. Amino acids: CASLKAGTSVGELFF.

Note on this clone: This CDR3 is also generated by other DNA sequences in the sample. CDR3 DNA: TGTGCCAGCAGTTACAGGAGCTCCTACGAGCAGTACTTC. Translated, it gives CASSYRSSYEQYF. The chain employs TRBV6-5 and TRBJ2-7; D is ambiguous. V was trimmed by 2 bases and J by 0 bases, leaving 5 bases between them. The CDR3 contains 13 residues. Germline CDR1 and CDR2: MNHEY and SVGAGI.

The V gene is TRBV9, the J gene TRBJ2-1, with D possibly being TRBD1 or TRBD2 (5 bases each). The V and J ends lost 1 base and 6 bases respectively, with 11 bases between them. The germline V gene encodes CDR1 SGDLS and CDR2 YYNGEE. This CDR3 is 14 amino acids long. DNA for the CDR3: TGTGCCAGCAGCGTACCGGGGCGCGGCAATGAGCAGTTCTTC. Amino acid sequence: CASSVPGRGNEQFF.

The DNA for the CDR3 is TGCGCCAGCAGCACCCGACAGGGGGGAAACATTCAGTACTTC. Its translation: CASSTRQGGNIQYF. The V call is TRBV5-1, the J call TRBJ2-4; 9 positions match TRBD1. V lost 4 bases and J lost 6; bases outside the gene matches: 5. This CDR3 has 14 amino acids. The V gene's germline CDR1 is SGHRS and CDR2 YFSETQ.

The CDR3 nucleotides are TGCAGCGTTGAAGTGGAGCGGAACACCGGGGAGCTGTTTTTT. It yields the protein CSVEVERNTGELFF. The chain couples TRBV29-1 to TRBJ2-2, with D unresolved. Deletions cut 1 base from V and 1 base from J, with 7 bases between. The germline CDR1 and CDR2 sequences are SQVTM and ANQGSEA. The CDR3 has 14 residues.